The sequence of this T cell receptor (beta chain) was determined in a study of blood T cell repertoires in COVID-19. The CDR3 is 13 amino acids. Germline lookup yields CDR1 LNHDA and CDR2 SQIVND (reference sequence). Germline trimming cut 7 bases from V and 8 bases from J; bases unmatched to any gene: 8. Profiling relied on immunoSEQ multiplex PCR, and the TCRdb table lists in-frame clones only, not all of them. The sample has tens of thousands of clones; about 83% are singletons. The sequenced sample was peripheral blood. This TCR came from a human donor in a cohort sampled during active COVID-19. The chain uses TRBV19 and TRBJ2-1, with TRBD2 matching 7 bases. CDR3 amino acids: CASTVGGPDEQFF. CDR3 DNA: TGTGCCAGTACCGTGGGAGGGCCGGATGAGCAGTTCTTC.